These T cell receptor beta chains were read from a single sample in a study of shared clonotypes between healthy human individuals. The method was immunoSEQ multiplex PCR; TCRdb's version includes in-frame clones alone and lacks a portion of them. This sample has approximately 2.5 million clones, with approximately 93% found just once. The sample comprised naive CD4+ T cells from PBMCs. The receptors shown here come from a man aged 18 to 30 in good health. Some clones in this sample may be carry-over from other donors' samples. Each CDR3 is given with its conserved first and last residue. The D gene is left open where the match is weak. The size of a clone is reported for some rows only, either as once, few or many, or as a class for expanded clones.

abundance: -; j_gene: TRBJ1-2; d_gene: -; v_gene: TRBV11-2; CDR3aa: CASSSRDGLGYTF; CDR3nt: TGTGCCAGCAGCTCCCGGGACGGCTTGGGCTACACCTTC
abundance: -; j_gene: TRBJ1-2; d_gene: -; v_gene: TRBV28; CDR3aa: CASSPGSVTGYTF; CDR3nt: TGTGCCAGCAGTCCAGGATCGGTAACAGGCTACACCTTC
abundance: -; j_gene: TRBJ1-5; d_gene: -; v_gene: TRBV18; CDR3aa: CASSPGRVGQPQHF; CDR3nt: TGTGCCAGCTCACCAGGGCGGGTAGGGCAGCCCCAGCATTTT
abundance: -; j_gene: TRBJ2-3; d_gene: TRBD1; v_gene: TRBV11-3; CDR3aa: CASSSDRASTDTQYF; CDR3nt: TGTGCCAGCAGCTCCGACAGGGCCAGCACAGATACGCAGTATTTT
abundance: -; j_gene: TRBJ2-2; d_gene: TRBD1; v_gene: TRBV7-6; CDR3aa: CASSLAMLGDRGPGELFF; CDR3nt: TGTGCCAGCAGCTTAGCCATGCTTGGGGACAGGGGGCCCGGGGAGCTGTTTTTT
abundance: -; j_gene: TRBJ1-1; d_gene: TRBD1; v_gene: TRBV10-3; CDR3aa: CAISEDRGNTEAFF; CDR3nt: TGTGCCATCAGTGAGGACAGGGGGAACACTGAAGCTTTCTTT
abundance: -; j_gene: TRBJ2-3; d_gene: TRBD1; v_gene: TRBV5-1; CDR3aa: CASSTGSGQGADTQYF; CDR3nt: TGCGCCAGCAGCACCGGAAGCGGACAGGGAGCAGATACGCAGTATTTT
abundance: -; j_gene: TRBJ2-2; d_gene: TRBD2; v_gene: TRBV2; CDR3aa: CASSVGLAGVHTGELFF; CDR3nt: TGTGCCAGCAGTGTTGGACTAGCGGGAGTTCACACCGGGGAGCTGTTTTTT
abundance: -; j_gene: TRBJ2-2; d_gene: -; v_gene: TRBV12-2; CDR3aa: CASRPLTSVSSNTGELFF; CDR3nt: TGTGCAAGTCGCCCACTCACTAGCGTATCCTCGAACACCGGGGAGCTGTTTTTT
abundance: -; j_gene: TRBJ2-5; d_gene: TRBD2; v_gene: TRBV5-4; CDR3aa: CASRRGLAGGSGGETQYF; CDR3nt: TGTGCCAGCAGACGCGGACTAGCGGGAGGGTCCGGGGGAGAGACCCAGTACTTC
abundance: once; j_gene: TRBJ2-1; d_gene: TRBD2; v_gene: TRBV30; CDR3aa: CAWKGLAVYNEQFF; CDR3nt: TGTGCCTGGAAGGGACTAGCGGTCTACAATGAGCAGTTCTTC
abundance: once; j_gene: TRBJ2-7; d_gene: -; v_gene: TRBV5-1; CDR3aa: CASSLVLGHNPLEQYF; CDR3nt: TGCGCCAGCAGCTTGGTTCTAGGCCACAACCCTCTCGAGCAGTACTTC
abundance: -; j_gene: TRBJ2-1; d_gene: -; v_gene: TRBV20-1; CDR3aa: CSARASNEQFF; CDR3nt: TGCAGTGCTAGGGCGAGCAATGAGCAGTTCTTC
abundance: -; j_gene: TRBJ1-6; d_gene: -; v_gene: TRBV28; CDR3aa: CASNALGAAILNSPLHF; CDR3nt: TGTGCCAGCAACGCCCTTGGAGCAGCCATCCTCAATTCACCCCTCCACTTT
abundance: -; j_gene: TRBJ2-1; d_gene: TRBD2; v_gene: TRBV5-1; CDR3aa: CASSQLAGVGNEQFF; CDR3nt: TGCGCCAGCAGCCAACTAGCGGGAGTGGGCAATGAGCAGTTCTTC
abundance: -; j_gene: TRBJ2-1; d_gene: -; v_gene: TRBV6-1; CDR3aa: CASSEVLGRFRRNEQFF; CDR3nt: TGTGCCAGCAGTGAAGTTCTGGGCCGTTTTAGGAGAAATGAGCAGTTCTTC
abundance: -; j_gene: TRBJ2-7; d_gene: TRBD1; v_gene: TRBV2; CDR3aa: CASSRGTGRYEQYF; CDR3nt: TGTGCCAGCAGCCGTGGGACAGGCAGATACGAGCAGTACTTC
abundance: -; j_gene: TRBJ2-1; d_gene: -; v_gene: TRBV5-1; CDR3aa: CASSSQNNEQFF; CDR3nt: TGCGCCAGCAGCTCGCAGAACAATGAGCAGTTCTTC
abundance: -; j_gene: TRBJ1-5; d_gene: -; v_gene: TRBV19; CDR3aa: CASRGASSTDQPQHF; CDR3nt: TGTGCCAGTAGGGGGGCCAGCTCTACAGATCAGCCCCAGCATTTT
abundance: -; j_gene: TRBJ2-5; d_gene: TRBD2; v_gene: TRBV5-4; CDR3aa: CASSLAGRQETQYF; CDR3nt: TGTGCCAGCAGCCTAGCGGGCCGACAAGAGACCCAGTACTTC
abundance: -; j_gene: TRBJ1-4; d_gene: -; v_gene: TRBV7-8; CDR3aa: CASSLGRPYKEKLFF; CDR3nt: TGTGCCAGCAGCCTCGGGAGACCCTATAAGGAAAAACTGTTTTTT
abundance: -; j_gene: TRBJ1-2; d_gene: -; v_gene: TRBV5-8; CDR3aa: CASTPTGRSLYGYTF; CDR3nt: TGTGCCAGCACCCCCACCGGCAGGAGTCTCTATGGCTACACCTTC
abundance: -; j_gene: TRBJ1-1; d_gene: TRBD1; v_gene: TRBV2; CDR3aa: CASSGQGAMNTEAFF; CDR3nt: TGTGCCAGCTCGGGACAGGGGGCAATGAACACTGAAGCTTTCTTT
abundance: -; j_gene: TRBJ1-5; d_gene: -; v_gene: TRBV27; CDR3aa: CASSPTVQNQPQHF; CDR3nt: TGTGCCAGCTCCCCCACTGTGCAGAATCAGCCCCAGCATTTT
abundance: -; j_gene: TRBJ2-7; d_gene: TRBD2; v_gene: TRBV5-5; CDR3aa: CASSPTSGTGEQYF; CDR3nt: TGTGCCAGCAGCCCGACTAGCGGGACAGGAGAGCAGTACTTC
abundance: -; j_gene: TRBJ2-2; d_gene: -; v_gene: TRBV11-2; CDR3aa: CAGRGANTGELFF; CDR3nt: TGTGCCGGCCGAGGGGCGAACACCGGGGAGCTGTTTTTT
abundance: -; j_gene: TRBJ2-3; d_gene: -; v_gene: TRBV7-2; CDR3aa: CASSSPAAGTDTQYF; CDR3nt: TGTGCCAGCAGCTCCCCCGCGGCGGGCACAGATACGCAGTATTTT
abundance: -; j_gene: TRBJ2-7; d_gene: -; v_gene: TRBV10-3; CDR3aa: CAISEDRYSYEQYF; CDR3nt: TGTGCCATCAGTGAGGACAGATACTCCTACGAGCAGTACTTC
abundance: -; j_gene: TRBJ2-5; d_gene: TRBD2; v_gene: TRBV5-1; CDR3aa: CASSSLAGVPETQYF; CDR3nt: TGCGCCAGCAGCTCCCTAGCGGGAGTCCCTGAGACCCAGTACTTC
abundance: -; j_gene: TRBJ2-2; d_gene: -; v_gene: TRBV28; CDR3aa: CASSLRLIGNTGELFF; CDR3nt: TGTGCCAGCAGCCTCAGACTTATAGGGAACACCGGGGAGCTGTTTTTT
abundance: -; j_gene: TRBJ2-2; d_gene: -; v_gene: TRBV27; CDR3aa: CASSLRTGELFF; CDR3nt: TGTGCCAGCAGTTTGAGGACCGGGGAGCTGTTTTTT
abundance: -; j_gene: TRBJ1-4; d_gene: -; v_gene: TRBV9; CDR3aa: CASSVVERSEKLFF; CDR3nt: TGTGCCAGCAGCGTAGTCGAGAGGTCTGAAAAACTGTTTTTT
abundance: -; j_gene: TRBJ2-1; d_gene: TRBD2; v_gene: TRBV5-1; CDR3aa: CASSLGLAGPEGEQFF; CDR3nt: TGCGCCAGCAGCCTCGGACTAGCGGGACCCGAGGGTGAGCAGTTCTTC
abundance: few; j_gene: TRBJ2-2; d_gene: TRBD1; v_gene: TRBV10-3; CDR3aa: CAIGQGATGELFF; CDR3nt: TGTGCCATAGGACAGGGAGCAACCGGGGAGCTGTTTTTT
abundance: -; j_gene: TRBJ2-1; d_gene: TRBD1; v_gene: TRBV15; CDR3aa: CATSRPDRGRMEQFF; CDR3nt: TGTGCCACCAGCAGACCGGACAGGGGGCGAATGGAGCAGTTCTTC
abundance: -; j_gene: TRBJ2-7; d_gene: -; v_gene: TRBV5-6; CDR3aa: CASSLEPRVSWYF; CDR3nt: TGTGCCAGCAGCTTGGAACCCAGGGTATCGTGGTACTTC